This is a list of T cell receptor beta chains from one sample in a study of OX40 agonist ivuxolimab in advanced cancers. Sequencing used immunoSEQ multiplex PCR; TCRdb keeps in-frame clones, though not all of them. The sample lists about 80,000 clones, around 90% occurring once. The material sequenced was CD4+ or CD8+ T cells sorted from blood, taken in a trial of the OX40 agonist ivuxolimab. The source of these receptors is an adult with an advanced solid tumor such as melanoma, head and neck, liver or kidney cancer. The CDR3 runs from the conserved cysteine through the conserved F or W. The D gene is left open where the match is weak. Clone size is not always given. Where it is, it says once, few, many or a class for expanded clones.

j_call v_call clone_size d_call cdr3_aa cdr3_nt
TRBJ2-3 TRBV9 NA TRBD2 CASSPAGTRRSTDTQYF TGTGCCAGCAGCCCTGCCGGGACTAGGAGGAGCACAGATACGCAGTATTTT
TRBJ1-5 TRBV28 NA NA CASSSIKGSNQPQHF TGTGCCAGCAGTTCAATCAAGGGGAGCAATCAGCCCCAGCATTTT
TRBJ2-5 TRBV11-2 few TRBD2 CASRLDAGGIPYTQYF TGTGCCAGCAGGCTCGATGCCGGGGGGATTCCTTATACCCAGTACTTC
TRBJ2-7 TRBV5-5 NA TRBD1 CASSRDRALDEQYF TGTGCCAGCAGCCGGGACAGGGCGTTGGACGAGCAGTACTTC
TRBJ1-1 TRBV14 NA NA CASSHGGMTTEAFF TGTGCCAGCAGCCATGGGGGCATGACCACTGAAGCTTTCTTT
TRBJ2-1 TRBV30 NA NA CAWSEPYRVSYNEQFF TGTGCCTGGAGTGAGCCCTACAGGGTGAGTTACAATGAGCAGTTCTTC
TRBJ2-3 TRBV28 NA TRBD2 CASSSTTSDGTDTQYF TGTGCCAGCAGTTCCACGACTAGCGATGGGACAGATACGCAGTATTTT
TRBJ1-2 TRBV6-6 NA NA CASSYREQGYGYTF TGTGCCAGCAGTTACCGAGAACAGGGATATGGCTACACCTTC
TRBJ2-2 TRBV6-5 NA NA CASSSDFATGELFF TGTGCCAGCAGTTCAGACTTCGCCACCGGGGAGCTGTTTTTT
TRBJ2-3 TRBV7-9 NA NA CAQQGSTDTQYF TGTGCACAGCAGGGGAGCACAGATACGCAGTATTTT
TRBJ1-6 TRBV25-1 NA NA CASRGGYSYNSPLHF TGTGCCAGCAGGGGAGGTTACTCCTATAATTCACCCCTCCACTTT
TRBJ2-1 TRBV28 once TRBD2 CASSPTSGRGNEQFF TGTGCCAGCAGCCCGACTAGCGGGAGAGGGAATGAGCAGTTCTTC
TRBJ1-1 TRBV19 NA TRBD1 CASSKDRLTEAFF TGTGCCAGTAGTAAGGACAGGCTCACTGAAGCTTTCTTT
TRBJ2-5 TRBV5-8 NA NA CASSLEGGGETQYF TGTGCCAGCAGCTTGGAAGGGGGGGGAGAGACCCAGTACTTC
TRBJ2-2 TRBV6-5 NA TRBD1 CASRADRGGTGELFF TGTGCCAGCAGGGCCGACAGGGGGGGGACCGGGGAGCTGTTTTTT
TRBJ2-3 TRBV29-1 NA NA CSGSLWETDTQYF TGCAGCGGATCGTTATGGGAGACAGATACGCAGTATTTT
TRBJ1-4 TRBV4-1 NA TRBD1 CASSLRGAINEKLFF TGCGCCAGCAGCCTCAGGGGGGCGATTAATGAAAAACTGTTTTTT
TRBJ2-2 TRBV5-1 NA TRBD2 CASSSRAGATGELFF TGCGCCAGCAGCTCGAGAGCGGGGGCGACCGGGGAACTGTTTTTT
TRBJ1-1 TRBV18 NA NA CASSTGGISTEAFF TGTGCCAGCTCAACGGGGGGGATCAGCACTGAAGCTTTCTTT
TRBJ2-2 TRBV4-1 NA NA CASSPGHANTGELFF TGCGCCAGCAGCCCGGGACACGCGAACACCGGGGAGCTGTTTTTT
TRBJ2-1 TRBV7-3 once TRBD2 CASSLIGGTRGPNEQFF TGTGCCAGCAGCTTAATAGGGGGGACTAGAGGGCCAAATGAGCAGTTCTTC
TRBJ2-2 TRBV5-4 NA TRBD1 CASSHGDRDAGELFF TGTGCCAGCAGCCATGGGGACAGGGATGCCGGGGAGCTGTTTTTT
TRBJ1-1 TRBV11-2 once NA CASSPPGNTEAFF TGTGCCAGCAGCCCCCCGGGGAACACTGAAGCTTTCTTT
TRBJ2-7 TRBV7-2 NA TRBD2 CASSIRLAGSYEQYF TGTGCCAGCAGCATTCGACTAGCGGGCTCCTACGAGCAGTACTTC
TRBJ1-1 TRBV5-6 NA TRBD1 CASSPRLDRGTEAFF TGTGCCAGCAGCCCTAGACTGGACAGGGGGACTGAAGCTTTCTTT
TRBJ2-3 TRBV4-1 NA NA CASSQGSPPDTQYF TGCGCCAGCAGCCAAGGGTCCCCCCCCGATACGCAGTATTTT
TRBJ1-6 TRBV6-5 NA NA CASRSYRDSSPLHF TGTGCCAGCAGGTCCTACAGGGATAGTTCACCCCTCCACTTT
TRBJ1-5 TRBV2 few TRBD1 CASSFTGAEQPQHF TGTGCCAGCTCGTTCACAGGGGCAGAACAGCCCCAGCATTTT
TRBJ2-3 TRBV29-1 NA NA CSAGLVVEDTQYF TGCAGCGCAGGACTCGTGGTGGAAGATACGCAGTATTTT
TRBJ2-7 TRBV28 NA NA CASSLFEREQYF TGTGCCAGCAGTTTATTTGAGCGGGAGCAGTACTTC
TRBJ1-2 TRBV9 NA TRBD1 CASSPGGDRISYGYTF TGTGCCAGCAGCCCCGGGGGGGACAGGATTTCCTATGGCTACACCTTC
TRBJ2-7 TRBV7-7 NA NA CASSPPPSSYEQYF TGTGCCAGCAGCCCCCCTCCTAGCTCCTACGAGCAGTACTTC
TRBJ1-2 TRBV20-1 NA NA CSAGGRGGYTF TGCAGTGCGGGCGGTAGGGGCGGCTACACCTTC
TRBJ1-1 TRBV7-2 NA NA CASSLARFSMNTEAFF TGTGCCAGCAGCTTGGCGAGATTTTCTATGAACACTGAAGCTTTCTTT
TRBJ1-2 TRBV11-2 NA NA CASSLDRSEAGGYTF TGTGCCAGCAGCTTAGATAGGTCGGAAGCGGGTGGCTACACCTTC
TRBJ1-2 TRBV11-2 few NA CASSTSDWDYGYTF TGTGCCAGCAGCACGTCGGACTGGGACTATGGCTACACCTTC
TRBJ1-5 TRBV2 NA NA CASSEAQRQPQHF TGTGCCAGCAGTGAAGCGCAACGCCAGCCCCAGCATTTT
TRBJ1-2 TRBV7-2 few NA CASSPGRFEYGYTF TGTGCCAGCAGCCCAGGGAGGTTTGAGTATGGCTACACCTTC
TRBJ2-7 TRBV15 NA NA CATASEDISEQYF TGTGCCACCGCGTCTGAGGACATTTCCGAGCAGTACTTC
TRBJ2-1 TRBV7-6 few TRBD2 CASSLRSGVNEQFF TGTGCCAGCAGCTTAAGAAGCGGGGTGAATGAGCAGTTCTTC
TRBJ1-2 TRBV7-9 once NA CASSLAAVVGGYTF TGTGCCAGCAGCTTAGCGGCTGTGGTCGGTGGCTACACCTTC
TRBJ1-2 TRBV18 NA TRBD1 CASSRTGGDYGYTF TGTGCCAGCTCACGGACAGGGGGGGACTATGGCTACACCTTC
TRBJ1-5 TRBV10-3 NA TRBD1 CAISPTGNYQPQHF TGTGCCATCAGTCCGACAGGGAATTATCAGCCCCAGCATTTT
TRBJ2-2 TRBV14 NA NA CASSQSITGELFF TGTGCCAGCAGCCAGTCAATCACCGGGGAGCTGTTTTTT
TRBJ2-5 TRBV7-2 NA NA CASSLGTLQETQYF TGTGCCAGCAGCTTAGGGACTTTACAAGAGACCCAGTACTTC
TRBJ2-3 TRBV6-5 NA NA CASSNPTDTQYF TGTGCCAGCAGCAACCCGACAGATACGCAGTATTTT
TRBJ1-2 TRBV5-5 NA NA CASSFGDNYGYTF TGTGCCAGCAGCTTTGGGGATAACTATGGCTACACCTTC
TRBJ2-7 TRBV10-3 once NA CAISDPDRGASATYEQYF TGTGCCATCAGTGACCCTGATAGGGGGGCTAGCGCGACCTACGAGCAGTACTTC
TRBJ1-1 TRBV18 NA NA CASSQTQRNMNTEAFF TGTGCCAGCTCCCAAACGCAAAGGAACATGAACACTGAAGCTTTCTTT
TRBJ2-1 TRBV7-3 NA TRBD1 CASSKGQDKFF TGTGCCAGCAGCAAAGGACAGGATAAGTTCTTC
TRBJ1-5 TRBV5-6 NA NA CASSLRQGYQPQHF TGTGCCAGCAGCCTGAGGCAGGGATATCAGCCCCAGCATTTT
TRBJ1-2 TRBV18 NA NA CASSPPTGPYGYTF TGTGCCAGCTCACCACCCACAGGGCCCTATGGCTACACCTTC
TRBJ1-3 TRBV2 NA TRBD1 CASRDRGNTIYF TGTGCCAGCAGGGACAGGGGAAACACCATATATTTT
TRBJ1-3 TRBV18 NA TRBD1 CASSLQGAPGNTIYF TGTGCCAGCTCACTACAGGGGGCCCCTGGAAACACCATATATTTT
TRBJ1-2 TRBV7-2 few NA CASSVQGSNNYGYTF TGTGCCAGCAGCGTGCAGGGGAGTAATAACTATGGCTACACCTTC
TRBJ1-1 TRBV2 NA NA CASSEGAGRGEAFF TGTGCCAGCAGTGAGGGGGCCGGCAGGGGTGAAGCTTTCTTT
TRBJ1-5 TRBV5-1 NA TRBD1 CASSSMGPGQGISQPQHF TGCGCCAGCAGCTCCATGGGCCCTGGACAGGGGATCAGTCAGCCCCAGCATTTT
TRBJ1-2 TRBV27 NA NA CASRRPTGLGGYTF TGTGCCAGCAGACGTCCGACAGGTCTGGGAGGCTACACCTTC
TRBJ1-3 TRBV28 once NA CASSLSYPLVDTIYF TGTGCCAGCAGTTTATCTTATCCCCTTGTAGACACCATATATTTT
TRBJ2-1 TRBV28 NA NA CASSSSMRISYNEQFF TGTGCCAGCAGCAGCTCTATGCGAATCTCCTACAATGAGCAGTTCTTC